The clone carrying this T cell receptor beta chain came up a few times. The sample originates from a study of blood T cells in healthy people across ages. Through a sample-barcoded 5' primer and a J-beta primer mix, a second PCR was run for roughly 7 to 11 cycles. From the 5' RACE reads, TCRdb called clonotypes with MiXCR, one entry per CDR3 protein. The repertoire holds about 630,000 distinct CDR3 sequences, with roughly 21% as singletons. The CDR3 consists of 18 residues. Unmatched junction bases numbered 13, after V lost 5 bases and J lost 0 bases. Germline lookup yields CDR1 SEHNR and CDR2 FQNEAQ (reference sequence).

This chain uses TRBV7-9 with TRBJ2-3; TRBD2 matches at 8 bases. The sequencing sample was made of blood. This TCR was recovered from an older man in good health. In DNA form, the CDR3 reads TGTGCCAGCAGCCCCCCGGTCGGAGCGGGAGAGAGCACAGATACGCAGTATTTT. The encoded protein is CASSPPVGAGESTDTQYF.